The 27 T cell receptor beta chains listed next were all sequenced from one sample in a study of control samples from healthy donors and cancer patients. Method: immunoSEQ multiplex PCR; TCRdb's copy keeps in-frame clones and lacks some. The repertoire consists of 10,000 to 15,000 clones, with around nine tenths occurring once and the leading ten covering roughly 2.7%. Sequenced sample: formalin-fixed, paraffin-embedded tissue. Receptor source: a male donor with melanoma.

The chain recombines TRBV11-2 with TRBJ2-1; a possible D gene is TRBD1 (6 bases). Germline V lookup: CDR1 SGHAT, CDR2 FQNNGV. This CDR3 has 12 residues. Trimming took off 8 bases at V and 9 bases at J, with 14 bases between the two ends. In DNA, the CDR3 is TGTGCCAGCCGTATCCAGGGGTTTGAGCAGTTCTTC. The encoded protein is CASRIQGFEQFF. The full variable domain, with the rest looked up from reference TRBV11-2 and TRBJ2-1, is EAGVAQSPRYKIIEKRQSVAFWCNPISGHATLYWYQQILGQGPKLLIQFQNNGVVDDSQLPKDRFSAERLKGVDSTLKIQPAKLEDSAVYLCASRIQGFEQFFGPGTRLTVL.

This clone was recorded a few times. A junction boundary mismatches the germline segment, possibly from a read error. The gene calls are TRBV19 and TRBJ1-2, with D tentatively TRBD1 (6 bases). CDR1 and CDR2 from the germline V gene are LNHDA and SQIVND (reference sequence). The CDR3 length is 16 residues. CDR3 amino acids: CASTESVTGFNDGYTF. CDR3 sequence (DNA): TGTGCCAGTACCGAATCCGTGACAGGATTTAACGATGGCTACACCTTC.

The chain carries TRBV5-5 and TRBJ1-3, with TRBD1 as a possible D gene (6 bases). The V and J ends lost 2 bases and 3 bases respectively, with 15 bases between them. This CDR3 is 16 amino acids long. In germline, CDR1 is SGHKS, CDR2 YYEKEE (reference sequence). The DNA for the CDR3 is TGTGCCAGCAGCTTCAATGCGGGGGCGGGTGGAAACACCATATATTTT. The encoded protein is CASSFNAGAGGNTIYF.

This clone was seen a few times. This chain joins TRBV6-1 and TRBJ1-2; D is ambiguous. The germline V gene has CDR1 MNHNS and CDR2 SASEGT. The CDR3 length is 12 residues. V shed 3 bases and J shed 4 bases, with 6 bases lying between them. The CDR3 spells CASSDGLYGYTF. CDR3 DNA: TGTGCCAGCAGTGATGGGCTCTATGGCTACACCTTC.

The chain uses TRBV12-3 or TRBV12-4 and TRBJ1-1; perhaps TRBD1 as D (5 bases). This CDR3 has 13 residues. V was trimmed by 3 bases and J by 2 bases, leaving 7 bases between them. The CDR3 spells CASSLTDNTEAFF. CDR3 DNA sequence: TGTGCCAGCAGTTTGACAGATAACACTGAAGCTTTCTTT.

This chain connects TRBV6-5 to TRBJ2-2, with D uncertain. There are 14 residues in the CDR3. V lost 2 bases and J lost 5, with 9 bases in between. CDR1 and CDR2 (germline): MNHEY, SVGAGI. Here the CDR3 reads CASSYLYETGELFF. In DNA, the CDR3 is TGTGCCAGCAGTTACCTATACGAAACCGGGGAGCTGTTTTTT.

The chain combines TRBV6-2 or TRBV6-3 with TRBJ1-1; the match to TRBD1 covers 8 bases. This CDR3 comprises 16 residues. Looked up from germline, CDR1 is MNHEY and CDR2 is SVGEGT. V trimming: 5 bases; J trimming: 0 bases; junction bases outside the gene matches: 8. Written as DNA, the CDR3 is TGTGCCAGCAGTGGACAGGGCGGACTCATGAACACTGAAGCTTTCTTT. This gives the protein CASSGQGGLMNTEAFF.

The V and J genes are TRBV11-1 and TRBJ2-2; 8 bases agree with TRBD2. The CDR3 is made up of 16 amino acids. Unmatched junction bases numbered 6, after V lost 5 bases and J lost 1 base. CDR1 is SGHAT and CDR2 is FQDESV in the germline V gene (reference sequence). CDR3 residues: CASSRSLAGNTGELFF. The CDR3 region has the DNA TGTGCCAGCAGCCGATCTCTAGCGGGGAACACCGGGGAGCTGTTTTTT.

This chain uses TRBV5-1 with TRBJ1-1; 9 bases agree with TRBD1. In germline, CDR1 is SGHRS, CDR2 YFSETQ. The CDR3 loop spans 14 amino acids. The V gene end was trimmed by 4 bases and the J gene end by 9 bases; junction bases not matched to a gene: 10. CDR3: CASSMGQGRTKAFF. CDR3 DNA: TGCGCCAGCAGCATGGGACAGGGCAGGACTAAAGCTTTCTTT.

This clone occurred once. The chain employs TRBV9 and TRBJ1-3; TRBD1 aligns across 10 bases. The ends lost 3 bases at V and 1 base at J; junction bases unmatched: 4. Germline assignment: CDR1 SGDLS and CDR2 YYNGEE. The CDR3 loop spans 16 amino acids. The CDR3 loop reads CASSGGTGASGNTIYF. CDR3 DNA sequence: TGTGCCAGCAGCGGAGGGACAGGGGCGTCTGGAAACACCATATATTTT.

V and J are TRBV27 and TRBJ2-3; D remains unclear. Germline CDR1 and CDR2: MNHEY and SMNVEV (reference sequence). The V and J ends lost 2 bases and 0 bases respectively, with 9 bases between them. This CDR3 has 15 residues. The DNA for the CDR3 is TGTGCCAGCAGTTTACGTCTTTTGAGCACAGATACGCAGTATTTT. Translating gives CASSLRLLSTDTQYF.

This chain joins TRBV14 and TRBJ2-3; 11 bases line up with TRBD1. Germline values: CDR1 SGHDN, CDR2 FVKESK. This CDR3 comprises 15 residues. Trimming cost V 1 base and J 8 bases; bases outside gene matches: 5. CDR3 region: CASSQGTGGWLTQYF. In nucleotides, the CDR3 is TGTGCCAGCAGCCAAGGGACAGGGGGCTGGCTTACGCAGTATTTT.

The CDR3 sequence: CASSLDQGRDTQYF. In DNA, the CDR3 is TGTGCCAGCAGCTTAGATCAGGGAAGAGATACGCAGTATTTT. This chain connects TRBV11-3 to TRBJ2-3, with a possible D match to TRBD1 (5 bases). Germline loops: CDR1 SGHNT, CDR2 YENEEA. V was shortened by 0 bases and J by 5 bases, with 9 bases between the two germline ends. The length of the CDR3 is 14 residues.

The rearrangement uses TRBV5-1 and TRBJ1-1; TRBD1 matches 10 bases. V lost 4 bases to trimming and J lost 3 bases; unmatched junction nucleotides: 6. The length of the CDR3 is 15 residues. CDR1 and CDR2 (germline): SGHRS, YFSETQ. The DNA for the CDR3 is TGCGCCAGCAGCCCGGGACAGGGGAGTGACACTGAAGCTTTCTTT. Its translation: CASSPGQGSDTEAFF. The full variable domain, rest sourced from reference TRBV5-1 and TRBJ1-1, is KAGVTQTPRYLIKTRGQQVTLSCSPISGHRSVSWYQQTPGQGLQFLFEYFSETQRNKGNFPGRFSGRQFSNSRSEMNVSTLELGDSALYLCASSPGQGSDTEAFFGQGTRLTVV.

This clone was counted a few times. The V call is TRBV19, the J call TRBJ1-1, with a weak D call TRBD1 (5 bases). This CDR3 is built from 11 residues. Trimming took 6 bases from V and 8 from J, leaving 10 bases between them. CDR1 is LNHDA, CDR2 SQIVND, per germline (reference sequence). The CDR3 DNA reads as TGTGCCAGTAGAGGCTGGACAGAAGCTTTCTTT. It encodes CASRGWTEAFF.

The chain carries TRBV20-1 and TRBJ2-1, with D hard to call. The CDR3 extends over 11 amino acids. The ends were cut back, 7 bases at V and 6 bases at J, with 10 bases in the middle. Germline V gives CDR1 DFQATT, CDR2 SNEGSKA (reference sequence). DNA of the CDR3: TGCAGTGTTGGAGATCCCAATGAGCAGTTCTTC. It encodes CSVGDPNEQFF.

In its sample, this clone was seen a few times. The chain carries TRBV6-1 and TRBJ2-7, with D perhaps given as TRBD1 or TRBD2 (7 bases each). Germline CDR1 reads MNHNS; CDR2 reads SASEGT. The CDR3 covers 16 residues. Trimming left V 1 base short and J 4 bases short, with 17 bases between. In DNA form, the CDR3 reads TGTGCCAGCAGTGAAGAAGGGGCAGGGGGGGGATACGAGCAGTACTTC. Translation gives CASSEEGAGGGYEQYF.

CDR3 coding DNA: TGTGCCACCAGTGATCCCCGGGACAGGACTTGTGTC. Translation gives CATSDPRDRTCV. The J gene is TRBJ2-7, the V gene TRBV24-1; TRBD1 aligns across 8 bases. This CDR3 comprises 12 residues. Germline V gene data show CDR1 as KGHDR and CDR2 as SFDVKD.

CDR3 protein: CASSLVHREQYF. The CDR3 DNA follows: TGTGCCAGCAGCCTCGTTCATCGCGAGCAGTACTTC. V and J are TRBV7-9 and TRBJ2-7; no firm D call. CDR3 length: 12 amino acids. In germline, CDR1 is SEHNR, CDR2 FQNEAQ (reference sequence). V was shortened by 5 bases and J by 6 bases, with 11 bases between the two germline ends.

The CDR3 DNA sequence: TGTGCCATCCAACGGGGACTAGCGGGAGATACCGGGGAGCTGTTTTTT. It translates to CAIQRGLAGDTGELFF. V usage is TRBV10-3 and J usage is TRBJ2-2, with TRBD2 identical over 14 bases. The trim removed 8 bases at V and 5 bases at J, leaving 7 bases unmatched. Per the germline V gene, CDR1 is ENHRY and CDR2 is SYGVKD. The CDR3 loop spans 16 amino acids.

The V call is TRBV6-5, the J call TRBJ1-6, with TRBD1 matching over 11 bases. This CDR3 has 15 amino acids. Germline V gives CDR1 MNHEY, CDR2 SVGAGI. V dropped 2 bases and J dropped 7; count of bases not matched to a gene: 1. CDR3 region: CASSYGTGGNSPLHF. DNA for the CDR3: TGTGCCAGCAGTTACGGGACAGGGGGAAATTCACCCCTCCACTTT.

V is TRBV12-3 or TRBV12-4 and J is TRBJ2-1; D call uncertain. CDR3 length equals 12 residues. The V gene lost 2 bases and the J gene lost 15 bases, with 14 bases spanning the gap. The CDR3 sequence: CASSLPRRALFF. DNA for the CDR3: TGTGCCAGCAGTTTACCCCGCCGGGCATTGTTCTTC.

This clone was found once. This chain connects TRBV29-1 to TRBJ2-1; a possible D gene is TRBD1 (6 bases). This CDR3 comprises 16 residues. The germline V gene has CDR1 SQVTM and CDR2 ANQGSEA. Trimming left V 1 base short and J 4 bases short, with 17 bases between. Here the CDR3 DNA reads TGCAGCGTTGAAGGTTACCCAGGGACATCATACAATGAGCAGTTCTTC. Translating it yields CSVEGYPGTSYNEQFF.

The genes are TRBV7-9 and TRBJ2-7; D is unclear. The germline V gene encodes CDR1 SEHNR and CDR2 FQNEAQ (reference sequence). V was shortened by 5 bases and J by 3 bases, with 17 bases between the two germline ends. The CDR3 contains 15 residues. This CDR3 reads CASSPLRATSYEQYV. CDR3 nucleotides: TGTGCCAGCAGCCCTCTCCGGGCAACCAGCTACGAGCAGTACGTC.

In this sample, this clone turned up a few times. This chain links TRBV4-2 with TRBJ1-3; D is possibly TRBD1 (6 bases). The V gene lost 3 bases and the J gene lost 2 bases, with 14 bases spanning the gap. The CDR3 totals 16 residues. Germline V lookup: CDR1 LGHNA, CDR2 YNFKEQ. Here the CDR3 DNA reads TGTGCCAGCAGCCACACGAACAGGGTTACTGGAAACACCATATATTTT. It specifies CASSHTNRVTGNTIYF.

This chain joins TRBV5-1 and TRBJ2-5; perhaps TRBD1 as D (6 bases). The CDR3 is 15 residues long. V was trimmed by 0 bases and J by 0 bases, leaving 9 bases between them. Germline V gives CDR1 SGHRS, CDR2 YFSETQ. CDR3 sequence (DNA): TGCGCCAGCAGCTTGGGTGACAGGTACCAAGAGACCCAGTACTTC. Translation: CASSLGDRYQETQYF.

In the case of this clone: One end of the junction is discordant with germline, which a read error may explain. J is TRBJ1-1 and V is TRBV5-6; TRBD1 agrees at 8 bases. CDR1 SGHDT and CDR2 YYEEEE come from the germline V gene. CDR3 length: 17 amino acids. The CDR3: CASSHDRGGSMNTEAFF. CDR3 nucleotides: TGTGCTAGCAGCCATGACAGGGGAGGGTCCATGAACACTGAAGCTTTCTTT.